These 30 T cell receptor beta chains were all obtained from the same sample, sequenced in a study of T cell responses to AZD1222 COVID-19 vaccine. The data were produced by immunoSEQ multiplex PCR, yet TCRdb's version contains in-frame clones alone and is incomplete. The sample holds approximately 200,000 clones, around 93% seen once. Sequenced material: peripheral blood, taken 28 days after the second AZD1222 dose. The receptors were sampled from an adult who received the AZD1222 COVID-19 vaccine.

The gene calls are TRBV28 and TRBJ1-1; D might be TRBD1 (6 bases). Germline CDR1 is MDHEN and CDR2 is SYDVKM. The CDR3 is made up of 13 amino acids. V was cut by 7 bases and J by 4 bases, with 13 bases left in between. The CDR3 DNA reads TGTGCCAGCATCCAAGGGGGGGGCACTGAAGCTTTCTTT. Encoded protein: CASIQGGGTEAFF.

The V call is TRBV6-5, the J call TRBJ1-4; 8 bases line up with TRBD1. The CDR3 spans 14 residues. In germline, CDR1 is MNHEY, CDR2 SVGAGI. Trimming took 7 bases from V and 8 from J; bases not matched to a gene: 9. The CDR3 coding sequence is TGTGCCAGCACCCGCCGGACAGGGAGCGAAAAACTGTTTTTT. Amino acid sequence: CASTRRTGSEKLFF.

V is TRBV14 and J is TRBJ1-1; unclear D gene. Germline CDR1 and CDR2: SGHDN and FVKESK. The V gene lost 2 bases and the J gene lost 4 bases, with 11 bases spanning the gap. CDR3 length: 14 residues. CDR3 nucleotides: TGTGCCAGCAGCCAATGGTATGGCGGCACTGAAGCTTTCTTT. Protein product: CASSQWYGGTEAFF.

V gene TRBV11-2 combines with J gene TRBJ1-5, with TRBD1 identical over 8 bases. V dropped 11 bases and J dropped 4; count of bases not matched to a gene: 7. Per germline, CDR1 SGHAT and CDR2 FQNNGV. The CDR3 has 13 amino acids. The CDR3, as DNA: TGTGCCTGCCGACAGGGGTGGAATCAGCCCCAGCATTTT. It is translated as CACRQGWNQPQHF.

This chain joins TRBV5-1 and TRBJ1-2, with a possible D match to TRBD1 (5 bases). The CDR3 has 15 residues. CDR1 is SGHRS and CDR2 is YFSETQ in the germline V gene. V gave up 2 bases and J gave up 8 bases, with 19 bases separating them. The CDR3 sequence is CASSLPQGVGGGYTF. CDR3 nucleotides: TGCGCCAGCAGCTTACCCCAGGGTGTCGGTGGCGGCTACACCTTC.

CDR3 in DNA: TGTGCCACCCGGGACCTCAATGAAAAACTGTTTTTT. Translating it yields CATRDLNEKLFF. The chain combines TRBV10-3 with TRBJ1-4; a weak D match, TRBD1 (5 bases). Germline V gene lookup returns CDR1 ENHRY and CDR2 SYGVKD. With 10 bases removed from V and 5 bases from J, the gap between germline ends came to 11 bases. This CDR3 contains 12 residues.

The CDR3: CASSPLAGINEQFF. The CDR3, as DNA: TGTGCCAGCAGCCCCCTAGCGGGAATCAATGAGCAGTTCTTC. The chain uses TRBV7-7 and TRBJ2-1, with 9 bases fitting TRBD2. CDR3 length: 14 amino acids. CDR1 SSHAT and CDR2 FNYEAQ come from the germline V gene (reference sequence). V gave up 5 bases and J gave up 6 bases; unmatched junction bases: 5.

The chain combines TRBV10-2 with TRBJ2-7; D gene uncertain. V was trimmed by 7 bases and J by 0 bases, leaving 10 bases between them. This CDR3 has 13 amino acids. Germline-derived CDR1 and CDR2 are WSHSY and SAAADI. CDR3 coding DNA: TGCGCCAGCACCGCTTCGGGCTCCTACGAGCAGTACTTC. It codes for CASTASGSYEQYF.

V gene TRBV5-1 combines with J gene TRBJ1-3; D uncertain. This CDR3 region has 16 residues. Trimming stripped 4 bases from V and 0 bases from J, with 14 bases between. Per germline, CDR1 SGHRS and CDR2 YFSETQ. CDR3 in amino acids: CASSTLMGSSGNTIYF. CDR3 coding DNA: TGCGCCAGCAGCACGTTAATGGGGAGCTCTGGAAACACCATATATTTT.

This chain uses TRBV18 with TRBJ1-4, with D perhaps TRBD1 (6 bases). The CDR3 runs to 15 residues. CDR1 and CDR2 from the germline V gene are KGHSH and LQKENI. Trimming left V 3 bases short and J 7 bases short, with 15 bases between. The CDR3 nucleotides read TGTGCCAGCTCACCTGGGGGCGACCATAGTGAAAAACTGTTTTTT. Encoded protein: CASSPGGDHSEKLFF.

The chain joins TRBV3-1 (or the pseudogene TRBV3-2) to TRBJ1-3; a weak D match, TRBD1 (5 bases). CDR3 length: 13 amino acids. The germline V and J ends were trimmed by 10 bases and 7 bases, with 17 bases remaining between them. Germline V CDR1 and CDR2: LGHDT, YNNKEL (reference sequence). The CDR3 nucleotides are TGTGCCACCCAACGCGAAGGGGCGAACACCATATATTTT. As protein: CATQREGANTIYF.

V usage is TRBV19 and J usage is TRBJ2-3; D unclear. This CDR3 has 16 residues. The V end was cut by 1 base, the J end by 2 bases, with 13 bases between. The germline V gene encodes CDR1 LNHDA and CDR2 SQIVND (reference sequence). CDR3 sequence reads: CASSIGGWADTDTQYF. The CDR3 nucleotides are TGTGCCAGTAGTATAGGCGGATGGGCGGACACAGATACGCAGTATTTT.

J is TRBJ1-6 and V is TRBV2; D possibly corresponds to TRBD1 (6 bases). V lost 6 bases to trimming and J lost 0 bases, with 9 bases between them. CDR1 and CDR2 from the germline V gene are SNHLY and FYNNEI. This CDR3 is 15 amino acids long. The chain's CDR3 is CASSEQGSYNSPLHF. The CDR3 region has the DNA TGTGCCAGCAGCGAACAGGGCTCCTATAATTCACCCCTCCACTTT. The whole variable domain, filled in from reference TRBV2 and TRBJ1-6, reads EPEVTQTPSHQVTQMGQEVILRCVPISNHLYFYWYRQILGQKVEFLVSFYNNEISEKSEIFDDQFSVERPDGSNFTLKIRSTKLEDSAMYFCASSEQGSYNSPLHFGNGTRLTVT.

The count of this clone is one. The chain is built from TRBV2 and TRBJ2-3; D gene ambiguous. Germline V gene lookup returns CDR1 SNHLY and CDR2 FYNNEI. Between the trimmed V and J ends, which lost 5 bases and 1 base, there was a span of 10 bases. This CDR3 has 14 amino acids. CDR3 loop: CASSLDPRTDTQYF. CDR3 in DNA: TGTGCCAGCAGTTTGGACCCCCGCACAGATACGCAGTATTTT.

J is TRBJ1-1 and V is TRBV7-2; D not resolved. Per the germline V gene, CDR1 is SGHTA and CDR2 is FQGNSA. The CDR3 spans 14 residues. The V gene lost 6 bases and the J gene lost 4 bases, with 15 bases spanning the gap. The CDR3 reads CASSLRQEVTEAFF. The CDR3 nucleotides are TGTGCCAGCAGTCTTAGACAAGAAGTCACTGAAGCTTTCTTT.

The chain combines TRBV6-5 with TRBJ1-5; 7 bases agree with TRBD1. Trimming cost V 4 bases and J 9 bases; bases outside gene matches: 6. CDR1 is MNHEY, CDR2 SVGAGI, per germline. The CDR3 loop spans 13 amino acids. The CDR3 spells CASSLTGWAPQHF. The DNA of the CDR3 is TGTGCCAGCAGTTTGACAGGGTGGGCGCCCCAGCATTTT.

The sample holds one count of this clone. The chain carries TRBV5-1 and TRBJ1-1, with a weak D call TRBD1 (6 bases). Germline assignment: CDR1 SGHRS and CDR2 YFSETQ. V was trimmed by 0 bases and J by 0 bases, leaving 6 bases between them. The CDR3 runs to 14 residues. The DNA of the CDR3 is TGCGCCAGCAGCTTGGACAGGGTGAACACTGAAGCTTTCTTT. Its translation: CASSLDRVNTEAFF.

The V gene is TRBV11-2, the J gene TRBJ2-7, with D maybe TRBD1 (5 bases). Germline-derived CDR1 and CDR2 are SGHAT and FQNNGV. V lost 2 bases, J lost 2 bases, and 10 bases lay in between. The length of the CDR3 is 14 residues. The CDR3 DNA reads as TGTGCCAGCAGCTTAAGTCAGGGCCCCTACGAGCAGTACTTC. The encoded protein is CASSLSQGPYEQYF.

The V call is TRBV19, the J call TRBJ1-2; no clear D gene. The germline CDR1 and CDR2 sequences are LNHDA and SQIVND (reference sequence). The CDR3 consists of 11 residues. V lost 5 bases to trimming and J lost 10 bases, with 11 bases between them. The CDR3 nucleotides are TGTGCCAGTAGTTTTGTCGGTCTCTACACCTTC. Translating gives CASSFVGLYTF.

V usage is TRBV5-4 and J usage is TRBJ2-6; D uncertain. V was trimmed by 3 bases and J by 3 bases, leaving 16 bases between them. The CDR3 is 17 amino acids. Germline V lookup: CDR1 SGHNT, CDR2 YYREEE (reference sequence). CDR3 in amino acids: CASSSDTLPGGANVLTF. CDR3 nucleotide sequence: TGTGCCAGCAGCTCTGACACCCTCCCAGGTGGGGCCAACGTCCTGACTTTC.

There are a few counts of this clone. The chain employs TRBV11-2 and TRBJ1-2; D call uncertain. CDR1 is SGHAT and CDR2 is FQNNGV in the germline V gene. The CDR3 is 12 residues long. The V gene lost 0 bases and the J gene lost 8 bases, with 7 bases spanning the gap. In nucleotides, the CDR3 is TGTGCCAGCAGCTTAGAAGGGAACGGCTACACCTTC. It translates to CASSLEGNGYTF.

The rearrangement links TRBV6-5 to TRBJ1-1; 8 nucleotides align to TRBD1. Germline V gene data show CDR1 as MNHEY and CDR2 as SVGAGI. V was clipped by 4 bases and J by 8 bases; unmatched bases: 6. The CDR3 length is 13 residues. In DNA form, the CDR3 reads TGTGCCAGCAGTTCCGACAGGGGAGGGGAAGCTTTCTTT. Amino acid sequence: CASSSDRGGEAFF.

J is TRBJ2-5 and V is TRBV6-5, with TRBD2 matching 7 bases. CDR1 and CDR2 from the germline V gene are MNHEY and SVGAGI. Germline trimming cut 1 base from V and 2 bases from J; bases unmatched to any gene: 1. The length of the CDR3 is 14 residues. The CDR3 reads CASSYLGGQETQYF. DNA of the CDR3: TGTGCCAGCAGTTACTTGGGGGGGCAAGAGACCCAGTACTTC.

This chain links TRBV7-8 with TRBJ1-3; TRBD1 matches 11 bases. The germline CDR1 and CDR2 sequences are SGHVS and FQNEAQ. CDR3 length: 14 residues. Trimming cost V 5 bases and J 8 bases; bases outside gene matches: 5. This CDR3 is CASSKGQGVDTIYF. The CDR3 DNA is TGTGCCAGCAGCAAGGGACAGGGGGTAGACACCATATATTTT. Filled out from reference TRBV7-8 and TRBJ1-3, the complete variable domain reads GAGVSQSPRYKVAKRGQDVALRCDPISGHVSLFWYQQALGQGPEFLTYFQNEAQLDKSGLPSDRFFAERPEGSVSTLKIQRTQQEDSAVYLCASSKGQGVDTIYFGEGSWLTVV.

V is TRBV7-2 and J is TRBJ2-6, with 7 bases fitting TRBD1. CDR3 size: 17 residues. CDR1 is SGHTA and CDR2 is FQGNSA in the germline V gene. With V trimmed by 5 bases and J by 3 bases, 10 bases remained unmatched. The CDR3 loop reads CASSETGIYGGANVLTF. The CDR3 nucleotides read TGTGCCAGCAGCGAGACAGGGATATACGGTGGGGCCAACGTCCTGACTTTC. Filled out from reference TRBV7-2 and TRBJ2-6, the complete variable domain reads GAGVSQSPSNKVTEKGKDVELRCDPISGHTALYWYRQSLGQGLEFLIYFQGNSAPDKSGLPSDRFSAERTGGSVSTLTIQRTQQEDSAVYLCASSETGIYGGANVLTFGAGSRLTVL.

A word on this clone: An end of the junction does not agree with germline; a read error may underlie this. The chain is built from TRBV6-5 and TRBJ2-7; D perhaps matches TRBD2 (5 bases). The germline V gene encodes CDR1 MNHEY and CDR2 SVGAGI. The CDR3 covers 13 residues. CDR3 amino acids: CAGSRTVSYEQYF. The CDR3 nucleotides read TGTGCCGGCAGTAGGACTGTCTCCTACGAGCAGTACTTC.

V gene TRBV7-6 combines with J gene TRBJ2-3, with D possibly being TRBD1 (5 bases). The CDR3 has 15 amino acids. Trimming removed 5 bases from V and 0 bases from J, with 12 bases in between. Germline values: CDR1 SGHVS, CDR2 FNYEAQ. The CDR3 nucleotides read TGTGCCAGCAGCCCTCAGGGATCTAGCACAGATACGCAGTATTTT. It codes for CASSPQGSSTDTQYF.

V usage is TRBV19 and J usage is TRBJ2-1, with TRBD1 matching over 8 bases. V was pared by 4 bases and J by 9 bases, with 14 bases of the junction left unmatched. The CDR3 extends over 16 amino acids. The germline V gene encodes CDR1 LNHDA and CDR2 SQIVND (reference sequence). Here the CDR3 reads CASSTHPGGGTGEQFF. For the CDR3, the DNA is TGTGCCAGTAGTACACACCCCGGGGGCGGGACAGGTGAGCAGTTCTTC. Full variable domain (remainder filled in from reference TRBV19 and TRBJ2-1): DGGITQSPKYLFRKEGQNVTLSCEQNLNHDAMYWYRQDPGQGLRLIYYSQIVNDFQKGDIAEGYSVSREKKESFPLTVTSAQKNPTAFYLCASSTHPGGGTGEQFFGPGTRLTVL.

The chain employs TRBV10-3 and TRBJ1-5; no clear D gene. Trimming took 5 bases from V and 1 from J, leaving 9 bases between them. Germline assignment: CDR1 ENHRY and CDR2 SYGVKD. The CDR3 loop spans 14 amino acids. CDR3 in DNA: TGTGCCATCAGTAGTGGCACGAGCAATCAGCCCCAGCATTTT. It encodes CAISSGTSNQPQHF.

V gene TRBV13 combines with J gene TRBJ2-7, with D possibly matching TRBD2 (6 bases). Trimming removed 4 bases from V and 0 bases from J, with 25 bases in between. In germline, CDR1 is PRHDT, CDR2 FYEKMQ (reference sequence). The CDR3 is made up of 19 amino acids. Written as DNA, the CDR3 is TGTGCCAGCAGCTCTATACGGGGAGTCTCATGGGGAGGCTCCTACGAGCAGTACTTC. Translating it yields CASSSIRGVSWGGSYEQYF.